These 25 T cell receptor beta chains came from one sample sequenced in a study of CD8 T cells in ankylosing spondylitis. TCRdb reprocessed the 5' RACE reads with MiXCR, giving one entry per CDR3 protein. Among 30,000 to 45,000 distinct CDR3 sequences listed, about 10% were seen once. Sequencing was carried out using synovial fluid, either unsorted or a sorted T cell fraction (not recorded which). The receptors shown here come from a male donor with ankylosing spondylitis.

V and J are TRBV5-1 and TRBJ2-3; no definite D call. Germline V gene data show CDR1 as SGHRS and CDR2 as YFSETQ. CDR3 size: 15 residues. The V and J ends lost 4 bases and 1 base respectively, with 13 bases between them. The CDR3 loop is CASSLGIGGTDTQYF. The CDR3 region has the DNA TGCGCCAGCAGCCTAGGGATTGGAGGCACAGATACGCAGTATTTT.

CDR3 residues: CASSRAGEVYEQYF. CDR3 bases: TGTGCCAGCAGCCGTGCGGGGGAGGTCTACGAGCAGTACTTC. The chain couples TRBV14 to TRBJ2-7, with TRBD2 identical over 7 bases. In germline, CDR1 is SGHDN, CDR2 FVKESK. Trimming took 4 bases from V and 3 from J; bases not matched to a gene: 6. There are 14 residues in the CDR3.

This sequence joins TRBV2 and TRBJ2-1; D call uncertain. Trimming shortened V by 8 bases and J by 2 bases, and 16 bases separated the two germline ends. The CDR3 is 15 amino acids. CDR1 is SNHLY and CDR2 is FYNNEI in the germline V gene. CDR3 sequence reads: CASRNRQDTYNEQFF. CDR3 in DNA: TGTGCCAGCCGAAACCGACAAGACACCTACAATGAGCAGTTCTTC.

This clonotype was detected ten times or more. The CDR3 DNA reads as TGTGCCAGCAGCCAGGGGGGACCGGCAGGCTCCTACGAGCAGTACTTC. Its protein is CASSQGGPAGSYEQYF. J is TRBJ2-7 and V is TRBV6-2 or TRBV6-3, with D possibly matching TRBD1 (7 bases). Per germline, CDR1 MNHEY and CDR2 SVGEGT. CDR3 length equals 16 residues. With 6 bases removed from V and 0 bases from J, the gap between germline ends came to 18 bases.

This clonotype was observed a handful of times. The chain recombines TRBV12-5 with TRBJ1-2; the match to TRBD1 covers 9 bases. V lost 5 bases and J lost 3; bases outside the gene matches: 10. This CDR3 spans 16 amino acids. Germline V CDR1 and CDR2: LGHNT, FRNRAP. The CDR3: CASGTEGQGLDYGYTF. The CDR3 DNA reads as TGTGCTAGTGGTACAGAGGGACAGGGCCTAGACTATGGCTACACCTTC.

The genes are TRBV2 and TRBJ1-3; no reliable D call. Germline assignment: CDR1 SNHLY and CDR2 FYNNEI. Trimming cost V 5 bases and J 4 bases, with 9 bases left between them. The CDR3 is 13 residues long. The CDR3 coding sequence is TGTGCCAGCAGTCGGGAGCGGGGAAACACCATATATTTT. This gives the protein CASSRERGNTIYF.

The V call is TRBV11-2, the J call TRBJ2-7; a possible D gene is TRBD1 (6 bases). Per the germline V gene, CDR1 is SGHAT and CDR2 is FQNNGV. This CDR3 spans 18 amino acids. Trimming took 5 bases from V and 6 from J, leaving 29 bases between them. In DNA form, the CDR3 reads TGTGCCAGCAGCCGTACGACAGTGGGGACACCTTTGCTTGCCGAGCAGTACTTC. Translated, it gives CASSRTTVGTPLLAEQYF.

This clonotype was seen many times. The J gene is TRBJ2-5, the V gene TRBV5-6; D tentatively fits TRBD1 or TRBD2 (5 bases each). The CDR3 covers 14 residues. Germline assignment: CDR1 SGHDT and CDR2 YYEEEE. With 1 base removed from V and 6 bases from J, the gap between germline ends came to 13 bases. CDR3 loop: CASSLTGGKKTQYF. In nucleotides, the CDR3 is TGTGCCAGCAGCTTGACTGGGGGTAAGAAGACCCAGTACTTC. Full variable domain (rest looked up from reference TRBV5-6 and TRBJ2-5): DAGVTQSPTHLIKTRGQQVTLRCSPKSGHDTVSWYQQALGQGPQFIFQYYEEEERQRGNFPDRFSGHQFPNYSSELNVNALLLGDSALYLCASSLTGGKKTQYFGPGTRLLVL.

The chain carries TRBV5-1 and TRBJ2-2; no clear D gene. The V gene lost 5 bases and the J gene lost 1 base, with 12 bases spanning the gap. CDR1 SGHRS and CDR2 YFSETQ come from the germline V gene. The CDR3 extends over 15 amino acids. The CDR3 DNA follows: TGCGCCAGCAGAAACCCGTCACAGAACACCGGGGAGCTGTTTTTT. Translation gives CASRNPSQNTGELFF.

This clonotype was seen at least ten times. The chain joins TRBV24-1 to TRBJ2-3, with D possibly matching TRBD2 (6 bases). Looked up from germline, CDR1 is KGHDR and CDR2 is SFDVKD. The V gene lost 3 bases and the J gene lost 4 bases, with 13 bases spanning the gap. The CDR3 runs 15 residues. The CDR3 reads CATSDGGRLADTQYF. The CDR3 DNA reads TGTGCCACCAGTGATGGAGGGAGGCTAGCAGATACGCAGTATTTT.

This clonotype has a count of ten or more. The V gene is TRBV6-2 or TRBV6-3, the J gene TRBJ1-2, with D uncertain. Germline V gives CDR1 MNHEY, CDR2 SVGEGT. This CDR3 region has 11 residues. Trimming stripped 8 bases from V and 4 bases from J, with 8 bases between. CDR3 sequence (DNA): TGTGCCAGCGCTGAGGGCTATGGCTACACCTTC. Translating gives CASAEGYGYTF.

At least ten counts were recorded for this clonotype. V and J are TRBV20-1 and TRBJ2-4, with a possible D match to TRBD1 (5 bases). CDR3 size: 12 residues. Germline-derived CDR1 and CDR2 are DFQATT and SNEGSKA (reference sequence). Trimming shortened V by 2 bases and J by 6 bases, and 8 bases separated the two germline ends. The CDR3 region is CSARQGSNIQYF. The CDR3 region has the DNA TGCAGTGCTAGACAGGGATCAAACATTCAGTACTTC.

This clonotype has ten or more counts. This chain links TRBV5-4 with TRBJ2-5; D assignment may be TRBD1 or TRBD2 (5 bases each). The V end lost 5 bases, the J end lost 5 bases, and 16 bases lay between the germline ends. Germline V gene sequence: CDR1 SGHNT, CDR2 YYREEE (reference sequence). The CDR3 has 14 amino acids. DNA of the CDR3: TGTGCCAGCAGGGAAGAGGGGCTGGGGGAGACCCAGTACTTC. Its protein is CASREEGLGETQYF.

This clonotype appeared a few times. This chain uses TRBV6-1 with TRBJ2-1, with a tentative D call TRBD2 (6 bases). The germline V gene encodes CDR1 MNHNS and CDR2 SASEGT. This CDR3 is 16 amino acids long. V was pared by 2 bases and J by 3 bases, with 14 bases between. The CDR3 DNA reads as TGTGCCAGCAGTGAATGGGGGACGGGGGACTACAATGAGCAGTTCTTC. Its protein product is CASSEWGTGDYNEQFF.

This clonotype was recorded many times. The rearrangement joins TRBV4-3 to TRBJ2-3; TRBD1 aligns across 11 bases. CDR3 length: 16 amino acids. V shed 7 bases, J shed 3 bases, and the junction held 9 bases outside the gene matches. Germline V gives CDR1 LGHNA, CDR2 YSLEER. The CDR3 DNA sequence: TGCGCCAGCAACCCAAGGACAGGGGGCACAACAGATACGCAGTATTTT. Translating it yields CASNPRTGGTTDTQYF.

CDR3 amino acids: CASSYHDRIYEQYF. As DNA, the CDR3 is TGTGCCAGCAGCTACCACGACAGGATCTACGAGCAGTACTTC. The V call is TRBV5-5, the J call TRBJ2-7; the D gene is possibly TRBD1 (6 bases). CDR1 is SGHKS and CDR2 is YYEKEE in the germline V gene (reference sequence). The ends were cut back, 3 bases at V and 3 bases at J, with 13 bases in the middle. This CDR3 is 14 amino acids long.

As regards this clonotype: One end of the junction varies from germline; a read error may be responsible. The J gene is TRBJ2-1, the V gene TRBV19, with D possibly TRBD2 on 5 matching bases. The CDR3 extends over 12 amino acids. Germline-derived CDR1 and CDR2 are LNHDA and SQIVND (reference sequence). The CDR3 nucleotides read TGTGCCAGTAGTACGGGGTACAATGAGCCGTTCTTC. This sequence encodes CASSTGYNEPFF.

The chain couples TRBV3-1 to TRBJ2-7; the match to TRBD1 covers 9 bases. The CDR3 is 15 amino acids. CDR1 LGHDT and CDR2 YNNKEL come from the germline V gene (reference sequence). The J segment lost 4 bases and the V segment lost 4 bases, leaving 8 bases of the junction unmatched. CDR3 region: CASSPFWDRAYEQYF. DNA of the CDR3: TGTGCCAGCAGCCCGTTTTGGGACAGGGCTTACGAGCAGTACTTC.

The CDR3 DNA sequence: TGTGCCTGGAGCGCGGGACTAGCGGGGAACAATGAGCAGTTCTTC. This sequence encodes CAWSAGLAGNNEQFF. The J gene is TRBJ2-1, the V gene TRBV30; TRBD2 matches 13 bases. Germline CDR1 GTSNPN, CDR2 SVGIG (reference sequence). This CDR3 has 15 amino acids. Unmatched junction bases numbered 4, after V lost 3 bases and J lost 5 bases.

This clonotype occurred many times. The J gene is TRBJ2-7, the V gene TRBV5-6, with D perhaps assigned TRBD1 or TRBD2 (5 bases each). V gave up 5 bases and J gave up 2 bases, with 14 bases separating them. The CDR3 contains 14 residues. Per the germline V gene, CDR1 is SGHDT and CDR2 is YYEEEE. CDR3 loop: CASSVMGVPYEQYF. The CDR3 nucleotides are TGTGCCAGCAGTGTCATGGGGGTTCCCTACGAGCAGTACTTC.

The rearrangement links TRBV20-1 to TRBJ2-1; 16 nucleotides agree with TRBD2. V was clipped by 5 bases and J by 7 bases; unmatched bases: 14. The germline gives CDR1 DFQATT, CDR2 SNEGSKA (reference sequence). The CDR3 is 18 residues long. This CDR3 reads CSALPGTSGRAGGNEQFF. In DNA form, the CDR3 reads TGCAGTGCTCTACCCGGGACTAGCGGGAGGGCCGGGGGGAATGAGCAGTTCTTC.

There are many counts of this clonotype. The CDR3 region has the DNA TGTGCCAGCAGAGCCCAAGACAGGAGGGGGGACGAGCAGTACTTC. Its protein product is CASRAQDRRGDEQYF. The rearrangement joins TRBV6-1 to TRBJ2-7, with D perhaps given as TRBD1 or TRBD2 (6 bases each). Germline CDR1 MNHNS, CDR2 SASEGT. The CDR3 loop spans 15 amino acids. The V and J ends lost 6 bases and 5 bases respectively, with 20 bases between them.

This chain joins TRBV6-1 and TRBJ2-3; 7 bases fit TRBD2. The trim removed 9 bases at V and 6 bases at J, leaving 6 bases unmatched. The CDR3 runs 12 residues. Germline V gives CDR1 MNHNS, CDR2 SASEGT. CDR3 residues: CARGGGLDTQYF. In DNA, the CDR3 is TGTGCCAGGGGGGGAGGGCTGGATACGCAGTATTTT.

This clonotype was detected a few times. This sequence joins TRBV27 and TRBJ2-1, with 10 nucleotides matching TRBD2. Germline loops: CDR1 MNHEY, CDR2 SMNVEV (reference sequence). Unmatched junction bases numbered 6, after V lost 1 base and J lost 0 bases. The CDR3 consists of 18 residues. Here the CDR3 DNA reads TGTGCCAGCAGTTTATACAGACTAGCGGGCAGCTCCTACAATGAGCAGTTCTTC. Translated: CASSLYRLAGSSYNEQFF.

The sample holds a few counts of this clonotype. The chain carries TRBV5-6 and TRBJ2-5; the D gene is possibly TRBD2 (6 bases). V was cut by 0 bases and J by 5 bases, with 11 bases left in between. CDR3 size: 14 residues. In germline, CDR1 is SGHDT, CDR2 YYEEEE. The chain's CDR3 is CASSLAAGGETQYF. In DNA form, the CDR3 reads TGTGCCAGCAGCTTGGCCGCCGGGGGTGAGACCCAGTACTTC.